A selection of T cell receptor beta chains follows, all from one sample in a study of blood T cell repertoires in COVID-19. Assay: immunoSEQ multiplex PCR; the TCRdb copy retains only in-frame clones and omits some. This sample has around 290,000 clones; nearly 90% occur once, and the top ten carry approximately 1%. Sequencing input: PBMCs or T cells enriched from blood (not recorded which). The receptors shown here come from a woman aged 25-40 years who had recovered from COVID-19. Each CDR3 is given with its conserved first and last residue. A D gene is named only where the DNA matches it firmly.

J gene: TRBJ1-4; D gene: NA; V gene: TRBV7-9; CDR3 protein: CASSLGWQALNEKLFF; CDR3 DNA: TGTGCCAGCAGCTTAGGGTGGCAGGCCCTAAATGAAAAACTGTTTTTT
J gene: TRBJ2-3; D gene: TRBD1; V gene: TRBV5-1; CDR3 protein: CASSSGQGTDTQYF; CDR3 DNA: TGCGCCAGCAGCTCGGGACAGGGAACAGATACGCAGTATTTT
J gene: TRBJ1-3; D gene: NA; V gene: TRBV11-2; CDR3 protein: CASSGQLPPGNTIYF; CDR3 DNA: TGTGCCAGCAGCGGTCAACTACCTCCTGGAAACACCATATATTTT
J gene: TRBJ2-1; D gene: TRBD2; V gene: TRBV6-1; CDR3 protein: CASSERLAGGMGNEQFF; CDR3 DNA: TGTGCCAGCAGTGAAAGACTAGCGGGAGGTATGGGCAATGAGCAGTTCTTC
J gene: TRBJ1-1; D gene: NA; V gene: TRBV27; CDR3 protein: CASSSRQLMNTEAFF; CDR3 DNA: TGTGCCAGCAGCTCCCGACAGCTAATGAACACTGAAGCTTTCTTT
J gene: TRBJ1-1; D gene: NA; V gene: TRBV11-2; CDR3 protein: CASSNSITSGVGTEAFF; CDR3 DNA: TGTGCCAGCAGCAACTCCATTACATCGGGGGTGGGCACTGAAGCTTTCTTT
J gene: TRBJ2-1; D gene: NA; V gene: TRBV7-3; CDR3 protein: CASSIMGGEQFF; CDR3 DNA: TGTGCCAGCTCCATCATGGGAGGCGAGCAGTTCTTC
J gene: TRBJ1-2; D gene: NA; V gene: TRBV12-5; CDR3 protein: CASGNLASDGYTF; CDR3 DNA: TGTGCTAGTGGTAACCTTGCGTCGGATGGCTACACCTTC
J gene: TRBJ2-7; D gene: TRBD2; V gene: TRBV5-4; CDR3 protein: CASSPRGAYEQYF; CDR3 DNA: TGTGCCAGCAGCCCCCGGGGGGCCTACGAGCAGTACTTC
J gene: TRBJ2-3; D gene: TRBD2; V gene: TRBV2; CDR3 protein: CASINSGTPSTDTQYF; CDR3 DNA: TGTGCCAGCATAAATAGCGGGACTCCCAGCACAGATACGCAGTATTTT